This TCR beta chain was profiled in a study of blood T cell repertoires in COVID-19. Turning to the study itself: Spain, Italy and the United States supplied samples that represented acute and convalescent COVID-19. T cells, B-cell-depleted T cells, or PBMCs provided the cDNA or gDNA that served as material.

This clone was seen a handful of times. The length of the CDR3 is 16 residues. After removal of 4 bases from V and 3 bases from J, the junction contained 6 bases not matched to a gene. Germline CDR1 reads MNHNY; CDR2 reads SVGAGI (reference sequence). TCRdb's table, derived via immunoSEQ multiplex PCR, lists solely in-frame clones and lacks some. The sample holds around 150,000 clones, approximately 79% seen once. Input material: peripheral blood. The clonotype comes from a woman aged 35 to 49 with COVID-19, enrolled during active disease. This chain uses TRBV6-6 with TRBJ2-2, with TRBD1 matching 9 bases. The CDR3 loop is CASSSGQGKDTGELFF. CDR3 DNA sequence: TGTGCCAGCAGTTCGGGACAGGGCAAAGACACCGGGGAGCTGTTTTTT.